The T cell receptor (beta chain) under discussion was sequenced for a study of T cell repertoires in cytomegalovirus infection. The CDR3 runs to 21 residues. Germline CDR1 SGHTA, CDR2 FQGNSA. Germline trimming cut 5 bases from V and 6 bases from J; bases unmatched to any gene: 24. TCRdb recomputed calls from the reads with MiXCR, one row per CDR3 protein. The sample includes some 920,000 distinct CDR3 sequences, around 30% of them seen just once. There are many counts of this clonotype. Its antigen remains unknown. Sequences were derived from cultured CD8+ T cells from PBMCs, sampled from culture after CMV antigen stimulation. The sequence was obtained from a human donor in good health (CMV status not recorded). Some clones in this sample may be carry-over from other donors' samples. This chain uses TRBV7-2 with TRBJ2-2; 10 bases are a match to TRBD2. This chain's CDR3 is CASSPPLGYSGGAVIAGELFF. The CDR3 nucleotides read TGTGCCAGCAGCCCCCCTTTAGGGTACAGCGGGGGGGCGGTAATAGCCGGGGAGCTGTTTTTT.